This entry lists 12 T cell receptor beta chains sequenced from one sample in a study of blood T cells in healthy people across ages. A second roughly 7 to 11 cycle PCR used barcoded and J-beta primers. In TCRdb, the 5' RACE reads were re-called with MiXCR into one record per CDR3 protein. Altogether roughly 1.6 million distinct CDR3 sequences are present, roughly a third being singletons, with the ten largest covering roughly 10%. The sample consisted of blood. The receptors originated from a woman aged 25 to 39 in good health.

This rearrangement joins TRBV28 to TRBJ2-5, with 8 bases identical to TRBD1. The CDR3 is made up of 15 amino acids. J lost 11 bases, V lost 3 bases, and 14 bases had no gene match. Germline V lookup: CDR1 MDHEN, CDR2 SYDVKM. The CDR3 reads CASSFLQGANNEQYF. The CDR3 nucleotides read TGTGCCAGCAGTTTCCTTCAGGGGGCAAACAATGAGCAGTACTTC.

This clonotype was seen more than once but under ten times. The gene calls are TRBV20-1 and TRBJ1-2; perhaps TRBD1 as D (5 bases). Trimming took off 2 bases at V and 4 bases at J, with 11 bases between the two ends. This CDR3 comprises 13 residues. In germline, CDR1 is DFQATT, CDR2 SNEGSKA (reference sequence). Here the CDR3 DNA reads TGCAGTGCTAGACCCAGGGACCTCTATGGCTACACCTTC. Its translation is CSARPRDLYGYTF.

This clonotype came up many times. The chain joins TRBV2 to TRBJ2-5, with 9 positions matching TRBD2. V lost 3 bases and J lost 5; bases outside the gene matches: 13. This CDR3 is built from 17 residues. CDR1 and CDR2 from the germline V gene are SNHLY and FYNNEI. The CDR3 DNA sequence: TGTGCCAGCAGTGACATTGCTAGCGGGGTTCCTGCGGAGACCCAGTACTTC. It codes for CASSDIASGVPAETQYF.

This clonotype has a handful of counts. The rearrangement uses TRBV20-1 and TRBJ1-2; no reliable D call. Germline CDR1 is DFQATT and CDR2 is SNEGSKA (reference sequence). The CDR3 extends over 15 amino acids. V gave up 5 bases and J gave up 0 bases, with 16 bases separating them. Here the CDR3 reads CSAYYLDQTNYGYTF. The CDR3, as DNA: TGCAGTGCTTACTATCTTGATCAGACTAACTATGGCTACACCTTC.

This chain uses TRBV27 with TRBJ2-1; a possible D gene is TRBD1 (6 bases). V was shortened by 7 bases and J by 8 bases, with 21 bases between the two germline ends. Germline V gene data show CDR1 as MNHEY and CDR2 as SMNVEV (reference sequence). The CDR3 covers 15 residues. CDR3 DNA: TGTGCCAGCACCCGCCGACAGGCCAGCAACGATGAGCAGTTCTTC. Its translation: CASTRRQASNDEQFF.

This clonotype was seen a handful of times. The CDR3 is CASKIGGSDYTF. The CDR3 DNA is TGTGCCAGTAAGATCGGCGGGTCCGATTACACCTTC. This sequence joins TRBV19 and TRBJ1-2; the D is unclear. The germline CDR1 and CDR2 sequences are LNHDA and SQIVND (reference sequence). The CDR3 loop spans 12 amino acids. V lost 7 bases to trimming and J lost 11 bases, with 17 bases between them.

The rearrangement joins TRBV13 to TRBJ1-2; D ambiguous. Trimming pared 1 base from V and 5 bases from J, leaving 14 bases between. From germline, CDR1 is PRHDT and CDR2 FYEKMQ (reference sequence). CDR3 length equals 15 residues. CDR3 region: CASSLEEGRDYGYTF. In DNA form, the CDR3 reads TGTGCCAGCAGCTTAGAGGAGGGAAGAGATTATGGCTACACCTTC. Based on the CDR3 plus reference TRBV13 and TRBJ1-2, the full variable domain is AAGVIQSPRHLIKEKRETATLKCYPIPRHDTVYWYQQGPGQDPQFLISFYEKMQSDKGSIPDRFSAQQFSDYHSELNMSSLELGDSALYFCASSLEEGRDYGYTFGSGTRLTVV.

This clonotype was picked up many times. The chain links TRBV9 to TRBJ2-7; 7 bases map to TRBD2. The V and J ends lost 3 bases and 4 bases, in that order; junction bases with no gene match: 1. This CDR3 is built from 12 residues. Germline values: CDR1 SGDLS, CDR2 YYNGEE. The DNA of the CDR3 is TGTGCCAGCAGCGGGGAGGGGTACGAGCAGTACTTC. Its protein is CASSGEGYEQYF.

V is TRBV12-3 or TRBV12-4 and J is TRBJ2-3; 7 bases are a match to TRBD1. The J segment lost 4 bases and the V segment lost 6 bases, leaving 7 bases of the junction unmatched. The CDR3 contains 14 residues. The CDR3 bases are TGTGCCAGCAGCATAGACAGGGTCCCAGATACGCAGTATTTT. Translation gives CASSIDRVPDTQYF.

This clonotype turned up a few times. The rearrangement joins TRBV29-1 to TRBJ1-1; unclear D gene. Trimming pared 4 bases from V and 0 bases from J, leaving 9 bases between. Germline V gives CDR1 SQVTM, CDR2 ANQGSEA. The CDR3 is made up of 13 amino acids. The CDR3 coding sequence is TGCAGCGTTGCACCGGGTTTGAACACTGAAGCTTTCTTT. Its protein is CSVAPGLNTEAFF.

V gene TRBV2 combines with J gene TRBJ2-1; D is ambiguous. Trimming took 4 bases from V and 7 from J, leaving 8 bases between them. The germline V gene encodes CDR1 SNHLY and CDR2 FYNNEI. CDR3 length: 12 amino acids. CDR3 bases: TGTGCCAGCAGTGGTAGGTGGAATGAGCAGTTCTTC. It translates to CASSGRWNEQFF.

The chain uses TRBV28 and TRBJ1-2, with a weak D call TRBD1 (5 bases). There are 14 residues in the CDR3. The V gene lost 5 bases and the J gene lost 8 bases, with 18 bases spanning the gap. Germline values: CDR1 MDHEN, CDR2 SYDVKM. This CDR3 reads CASSTPGQGGGYTF. DNA of the CDR3: TGTGCCAGCAGTACGCCAGGGCAGGGAGGGGGCTACACCTTC.